Following are 15 T cell receptor beta chains from one sample sequenced in a study of blood T cell repertoires in COVID-19. Sequencing used immunoSEQ multiplex PCR; TCRdb keeps in-frame clones, though not all of them. The sample has approximately 160,000 clones; 84% are singletons. Input material: peripheral blood. Every receptor here comes from a man between 35 and 55 years old who had recovered from COVID-19.

The chain joins TRBV30 to TRBJ2-4; weak D call: TRBD1 (5 bases). The CDR3 loop spans 15 amino acids. Germline lookup yields CDR1 GTSNPN and CDR2 SVGIG (reference sequence). With 2 bases removed from V and 6 bases from J, the gap between germline ends came to 17 bases. The DNA of the CDR3 is TGTGCCTGGAGTCCCGACAGTGCGACGGGAAACATTCAGTACTTC. It specifies CAWSPDSATGNIQYF.

The V and J genes are TRBV10-1 and TRBJ2-7; tentative D call: TRBD1 (5 bases). V lost 7 bases, J lost 6 bases, and 22 bases lay in between. The CDR3 length is 15 residues. Germline V gene lookup returns CDR1 WNHNN and CDR2 SYGVQD (reference sequence). CDR3 sequence: CASITPGQPLSEQYF. For the CDR3, the DNA is TGCGCCAGCATTACACCCGGACAACCATTGTCCGAGCAGTACTTC.

The sample holds many counts of this clone. This chain joins TRBV7-2 and TRBJ1-4; 7 bases align to TRBD1. This CDR3 has 13 residues. Germline CDR1 SGHTA, CDR2 FQGNSA. The junction had 4 bases not matched to a gene; V was cut back by 6 bases and J by 6 bases. The CDR3, as DNA: TGTGCCAGCAGTTACGACAGGGATGAAAAACTGTTTTTT. Residues: CASSYDRDEKLFF.

The chain has TRBV5-5 and TRBJ2-2, with D maybe TRBD2 (5 bases). The CDR3 runs 15 residues. The germline V and J ends were trimmed by 4 bases and 5 bases, with 15 bases remaining between them. Germline V CDR1 and CDR2: SGHKS, YYEKEE (reference sequence). In DNA, the CDR3 is TGTGCCAGCAGCCCCTCCCTTCAGCGGACCGGGGAGCTGTTTTTT. It translates to CASSPSLQRTGELFF.

This clone turned up a few times. V and J are TRBV19 and TRBJ1-5; 10 bases are a match to TRBD1. Unmatched junction bases numbered 7, after V lost 7 bases and J lost 4 bases. Germline V gene sequence: CDR1 LNHDA, CDR2 SQIVND (reference sequence). CDR3 length: 15 residues. CDR3 nucleotides: TGTGCCAGTAACAGACAGGGGGCGGGGAATCAGCCCCAGCATTTT. As protein: CASNRQGAGNQPQHF.

This sequence joins TRBV4-1 and TRBJ2-5; a possible D gene is TRBD1 (6 bases). The CDR3 sequence is 14 residues long. V dropped 3 bases and J dropped 3 bases, with 11 bases sitting between them. Germline CDR1 reads MGHRA; CDR2 reads YSYEKL. This CDR3 is CASSQGAREETQYF. The CDR3 DNA is TGCGCCAGCAGCCAGGGGGCACGGGAAGAGACCCAGTACTTC.

The chain couples TRBV11-2 to TRBJ2-1, with 12 positions matching TRBD1. V shed 1 base and J 8 bases; nucleotides not matched to a gene: 0. The CDR3 is 14 residues long. Germline V gene lookup returns CDR1 SGHAT and CDR2 FQNNGV. The CDR3 DNA reads as TGTGCCAGCAGCTTAGGGGACAGGGGGCATGAGCAGTTCTTC. Residues: CASSLGDRGHEQFF. Supplemented by reference TRBV11-2 and TRBJ2-1, the full variable domain reads EAGVAQSPRYKIIEKRQSVAFWCNPISGHATLYWYQQILGQGPKLLIQFQNNGVVDDSQLPKDRFSAERLKGVDSTLKIQPAKLEDSAVYLCASSLGDRGHEQFFGPGTRLTVL.

The CDR3 nucleotides read TGTGCCAGCAGTTTACAGGGACAGGGGGGTGGCTACACCTTC. It encodes CASSLQGQGGGYTF. J is TRBJ1-2 and V is TRBV27, with TRBD1 matching 11 bases. This CDR3 is built from 14 residues. Germline CDR1 is MNHEY and CDR2 is SMNVEV (reference sequence). Trimming took 2 bases from V and 7 from J; bases not matched to a gene: 3.

The V gene is TRBV19, the J gene TRBJ1-4; a possible D gene is TRBD1 (6 bases). The V end was cut by 4 bases, the J end by 6 bases, with 15 bases between. Germline CDR1 and CDR2: LNHDA and SQIVND (reference sequence). This CDR3 region has 15 residues. CDR3 bases: TGTGCCAGTAGTACCTACAGGGAGATGGATGAAAAACTGTTTTTT. Its translation is CASSTYREMDEKLFF.

This clone was observed a few times. V gene TRBV19 combines with J gene TRBJ1-1; D is possibly TRBD1 (5 bases). V dropped 4 bases and J dropped 4 bases, with 22 bases sitting between them. Germline values: CDR1 LNHDA, CDR2 SQIVND (reference sequence). The CDR3 length is 17 residues. CDR3 region: CASSSRGLGLGGTEAFF. DNA for the CDR3: TGTGCCAGTAGTAGCCGAGGCCTGGGACTGGGGGGCACTGAAGCTTTCTTT.

This clone was seen more than once but under ten times. The rearrangement joins TRBV12-3 or TRBV12-4 to TRBJ2-3, with D hard to call. The CDR3 runs 13 residues. Trimming took 3 bases from V and 1 from J, leaving 5 bases between them. CDR3 nucleotides: TGTGCCAGCAGTTTTATCCGCACAGATACGCAGTATTTT. Protein product: CASSFIRTDTQYF.

This clone has just one count. The chain uses TRBV30 and TRBJ1-5; possible D gene TRBD1, 6 bases. The CDR3 has 15 amino acids. The V and J ends lost 3 bases and 6 bases respectively, with 18 bases between them. CDR1 and CDR2 (germline): GTSNPN, SVGIG (reference sequence). The CDR3: CAWRARGGNGQPQHF. DNA for the CDR3: TGTGCCTGGAGAGCGAGAGGGGGTAACGGTCAGCCCCAGCATTTT.

The chain couples TRBV7-9 to TRBJ2-1, with 9 nucleotides matching TRBD2. The germline CDR1 and CDR2 sequences are SEHNR and FQNEAQ (reference sequence). There are 16 residues in the CDR3. Germline trimming cut 5 bases from V and 2 bases from J; bases unmatched to any gene: 7. CDR3 bases: TGTGCCAGCAGCCTAGGGACTAGCTCAACCTACAATGAGCAGTTCTTC. This translates into CASSLGTSSTYNEQFF.

This clone was seen a few times. Here the CDR3 reads CASSQDRQGTYGYTF. The CDR3 DNA reads as TGTGCCAGCAGCCAAGATCGACAGGGAACCTATGGCTACACCTTC. This rearrangement joins TRBV3-1 (or the pseudogene TRBV3-2) to TRBJ1-2; 7 nucleotides line up with TRBD1. Germline CDR1 reads LGHDT; CDR2 reads YNNKEL (reference sequence). The CDR3 has 15 residues. V trimming: 0 bases; J trimming: 4 bases; junction bases outside the gene matches: 5.

V usage is TRBV18 and J usage is TRBJ1-2; D gene ambiguous. Germline V lookup: CDR1 KGHSH, CDR2 LQKENI. Trimming stripped 2 bases from V and 1 base from J, with 8 bases between. This CDR3 comprises 14 residues. The CDR3 coding sequence is TGTGCCAGCTCACCAGAGACGGGTAACTATGGCTACACCTTC. As protein: CASSPETGNYGYTF.